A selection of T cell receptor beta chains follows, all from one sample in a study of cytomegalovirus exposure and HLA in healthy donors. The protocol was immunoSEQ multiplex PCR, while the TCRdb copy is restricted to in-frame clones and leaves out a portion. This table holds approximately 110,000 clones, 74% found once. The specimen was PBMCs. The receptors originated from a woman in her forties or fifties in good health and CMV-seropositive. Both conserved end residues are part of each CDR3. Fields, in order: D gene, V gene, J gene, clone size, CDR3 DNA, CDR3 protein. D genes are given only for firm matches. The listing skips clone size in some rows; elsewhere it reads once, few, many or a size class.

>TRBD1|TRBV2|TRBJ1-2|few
TGTGCCAGTAGACAGGGAACCCTCTATGGCTACACCTTC
CASRQGTLYGYTF
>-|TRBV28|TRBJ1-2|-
TGTGCCAGCGGACAAGTAAGAAACTATGGCTACACCTTC
CASGQVRNYGYTF
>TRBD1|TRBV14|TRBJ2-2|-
TGTGCCAGCAGCCAAGGGACAGGCATCGGGGAGCTGTTTTTT
CASSQGTGIGELFF
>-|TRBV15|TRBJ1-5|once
TGTGCCACCAGCAGAGATGAGGTGGAGGCCCCTAGCAATCAGCCCCAGCATTTT
CATSRDEVEAPSNQPQHF
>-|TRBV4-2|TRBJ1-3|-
TGTGCCAGCAGCCAAGATTGGGCAGGTGGAAACACCATATATTTT
CASSQDWAGGNTIYF
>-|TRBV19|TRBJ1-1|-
TGTGCCAGTAGTAGACAAGAGAACACTGAAGCTTTCTTT
CASSRQENTEAFF
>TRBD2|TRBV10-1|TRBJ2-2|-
TGCGCCAGCACCCATGAGCCCACCGGGGGGGCAACCGGGGAGCTGTTTTTT
CASTHEPTGGATGELFF
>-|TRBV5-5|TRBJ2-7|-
TGTGCCAGCAGCTTGTCGGGTTGGGGCAGCTACTCCTACGAGCAGTACTTC
CASSLSGWGSYSYEQYF
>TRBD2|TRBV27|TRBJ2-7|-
TGTGCCAGCGCTAGCGGGGGGGCGCCTCACGAGCAGTACTTC
CASASGGAPHEQYF
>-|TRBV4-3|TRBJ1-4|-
TGCGCCAGCAGCCAGAAGGACAGTAAAAATGAAAAACTGTTTTTT
CASSQKDSKNEKLFF
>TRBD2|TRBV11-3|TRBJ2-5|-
TGTGCCAGCAGCTTAGGAGACCGGACTAGCGGTGAACAAGAGACCCAGTACTTC
CASSLGDRTSGEQETQYF
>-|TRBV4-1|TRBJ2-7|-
TGCGCCAGCAGCAACGGTCTGGGCAGGGTAATCTACGAGCAGTACTTC
CASSNGLGRVIYEQYF
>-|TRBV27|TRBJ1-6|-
TGTGCCAGCACTCCGATCGACAGCTATAATTCACCCCTCCACTTT
CASTPIDSYNSPLHF
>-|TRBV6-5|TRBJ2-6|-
TGTGCCAGCAGAGACGGAGGCTCTGGGGCCAACGTCCTGACTTTC
CASRDGGSGANVLTF
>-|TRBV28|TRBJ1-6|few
TGTGCCATGGGGGAGGCGAATTCACCCCTCCACTTT
CAMGEANSPLHF
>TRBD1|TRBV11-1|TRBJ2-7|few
TGTGCCAGCAGCCCATTCGGGACAGGGGGCATTTACGAGCAGTACTTC
CASSPFGTGGIYEQYF
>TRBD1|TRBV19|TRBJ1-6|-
TGTGCCAGTATGGACAGGGAACATTCACCCCTCCACTTT
CASMDREHSPLHF
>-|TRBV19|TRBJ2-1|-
TGTGCCAGTAGTTCGGCCCCAGGGGATTCGTACAATGAGCAGTTCTTC
CASSSAPGDSYNEQFF
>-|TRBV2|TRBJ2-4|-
TGTGCCAGCAGTCCTATGGTCCTACTGAACATTCAGTACTTC
CASSPMVLLNIQYF
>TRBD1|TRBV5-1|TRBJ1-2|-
TGCGCCAGCAGCTTGGGAGGAGGGACAGTTGGCTACACCTTC
CASSLGGGTVGYTF
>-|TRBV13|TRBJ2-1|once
TGTGCCCAAACCCGACGTGGAGCGGGTGATGAGCAGTTCTTC
CAQTRRGAGDEQFF
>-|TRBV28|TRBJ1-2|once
TGTGCCAGCAGTTTTTCCAGGGGACCCCAGTTTCCCACCTTC
CASSFSRGPQFPTF
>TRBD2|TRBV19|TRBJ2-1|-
TGTGCCAGTAGTCGTAGCGGGGGGTGGTTCGAGCAGTTCTTC
CASSRSGGWFEQFF
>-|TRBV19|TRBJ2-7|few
TGTGCCAGTAGTATCGGGGCAGGGGATATCGTCGGATACGAGCAGTACTTC
CASSIGAGDIVGYEQYF
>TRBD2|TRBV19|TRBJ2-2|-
TGTGCCAGTAGTATAGTCACTAGCGGAACCGGGGAGCTGTTTTTT
CASSIVTSGTGELFF
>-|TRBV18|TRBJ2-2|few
TGTGCCAGCTCACCATACGTGACAGCGAACACCGGGGAGCTGTTTTTT
CASSPYVTANTGELFF
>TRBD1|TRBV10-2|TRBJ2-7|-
TGCGCCAGCAGCCCATGGCGACAGGGAAGTTACGAGCAGTACTTC
CASSPWRQGSYEQYF
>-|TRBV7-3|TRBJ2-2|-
TGTGCCAGCAGCTTATCTGTGGCAGCGAACACCGGGGAGCTGTTTTTT
CASSLSVAANTGELFF
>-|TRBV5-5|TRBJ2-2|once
TGTGCCAGCAGCTTGGCCCTTACGGTGAACACCGGGGAGCTGTTTTTT
CASSLALTVNTGELFF
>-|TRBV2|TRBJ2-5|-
TGTGCCAGCAGACTGGACTCTTCACAAGAGACCCAGTACTTC
CASRLDSSQETQYF
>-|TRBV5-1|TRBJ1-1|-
TGCGCCAGCAGCTTGGACATGAACACTGAAGCTTTCTTT
CASSLDMNTEAFF
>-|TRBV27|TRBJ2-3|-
TGTGCCAGCAGTTTATCGCGGCTAGCAGTCATCTCAGATACGCAGTATTTT
CASSLSRLAVISDTQYF
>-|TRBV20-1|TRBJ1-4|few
TGCAGTGCGAGGAAGGGAGATCTACTGTTTTTT
CSARKGDLLFF
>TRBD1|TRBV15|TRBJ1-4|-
TGTGCCACCAGCAGAGATGTACAGGGGGCTGATGGTGAAAAACTGTTTTTT
CATSRDVQGADGEKLFF
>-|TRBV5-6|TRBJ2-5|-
TGTGCCAGCAGCTTACTCCAGGGGGAGACCCAGTACTTC
CASSLLQGETQYF
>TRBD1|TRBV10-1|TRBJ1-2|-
TGCGCCAGCAGCCCAGACAGGGATCGAGGCTACACCTTC
CASSPDRDRGYTF
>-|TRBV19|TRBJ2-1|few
TGTGCCAGTAGTAGTCGGGGATACAATGAGCAGTTCTTC
CASSSRGYNEQFF
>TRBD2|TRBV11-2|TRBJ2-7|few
TGTGCCAGCAGCTTAGACGCGGGGGGCTTCTTGACCTACGAGCAGTACTTC
CASSLDAGGFLTYEQYF
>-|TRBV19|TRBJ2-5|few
TGTGCCAGTAGCGGTTCAGAGACCCAGTACTTC
CASSGSETQYF
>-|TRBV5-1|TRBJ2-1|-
TGCGCGAACCAACGCCGGGTAGGAGGATTTGGGAATGAGCAGTTCTTC
CANQRRVGGFGNEQFF